A selection of T cell receptor beta chains follows, all from one sample in a study of regulatory T cells in long-lasting Graves disease. TCRdb re-called the multiplex PCR reads with MiXCR, one entry per CDR3 protein. The sample shows about 450,000 distinct CDR3 sequences, less than 15% of them seen only once. The sample was also linked to a second study, of T cells in Graves' hyperthyroidism and ophthalmopathy.

Sequencing used peripheral blood mononuclear cells (PBMCs), obtained at new diagnosis, from a patient treated with antithyroid drugs. Receptors originate from a woman aged 45-59 years with Graves disease. Each CDR3 is given with its conserved first and last residue. D genes are given only for firm matches.

J: TRBJ2-7; D: TRBD1; V: TRBV28; CDR3: CASSLIQGAVDEQYF
J: TRBJ2-7; D: -; V: TRBV14; CDR3: CASSPEFSDYEQYF
J: TRBJ2-3; D: -; V: TRBV6-1; CDR3: CASQLAGYTDTQYF
J: TRBJ1-1; D: -; V: TRBV9; CDR3: CASSPMSGLTTEAFF
J: TRBJ1-2; D: -; V: TRBV5-5; CDR3: CASSLAQGDGYTF
J: TRBJ2-1; D: TRBD2; V: TRBV3-1; CDR3: CASSQGSLAGAYNEQFF
J: TRBJ2-2; D: TRBD2; V: TRBV12-3/TRBV12-4; CDR3: CASSQLAGVTGELFF
J: TRBJ2-3; D: TRBD2; V: TRBV19; CDR3: CASRRTSVGTDTQYF
J: TRBJ2-2; D: TRBD2; V: TRBV11-3; CDR3: CASSSHSGRGWGELFF
J: TRBJ2-2; D: -; V: TRBV27; CDR3: CASSSPLGELFF
J: TRBJ1-2; D: TRBD1; V: TRBV5-1; CDR3: CASSPGGQGSYGYTF
J: TRBJ2-7; D: -; V: TRBV3-1; CDR3: CASSQGRDNYEQYF
J: TRBJ2-1; D: -; V: TRBV12-3/TRBV12-4; CDR3: CASWGSSYNEQFF
J: TRBJ2-1; D: TRBD2; V: TRBV10-1; CDR3: CASSESSLAVNEQFF
J: TRBJ2-2; D: -; V: TRBV10-1; CDR3: CASSEGTGGLGTGELFF
J: TRBJ2-1; D: -; V: TRBV7-3; CDR3: CASSSDISRNNEQFF
J: TRBJ1-1; D: -; V: TRBV4-1; CDR3: CASSQPEMNTEAFF
J: TRBJ2-5; D: -; V: TRBV3-1; CDR3: CASSQVVGREETQYF
J: TRBJ2-5; D: -; V: TRBV10-3; CDR3: CAISASTGHQETQYF
J: TRBJ2-1; D: TRBD2; V: TRBV28; CDR3: CASSESGLAGVKSSYNEQFF
J: TRBJ2-7; D: TRBD1; V: TRBV12-3/TRBV12-4; CDR3: CASSWTGAGYEQYF
J: TRBJ2-1; D: -; V: TRBV5-1; CDR3: CASSNDRLESNEQFF
J: TRBJ1-6; D: -; V: TRBV12-3/TRBV12-4; CDR3: CASSPYGSSYNSPLHF
J: TRBJ2-1; D: -; V: TRBV4-2; CDR3: CASSQDYLTYNEQFF
J: TRBJ2-1; D: TRBD2; V: TRBV2; CDR3: CASSEASGRPFF
J: TRBJ2-2; D: TRBD2; V: TRBV5-6; CDR3: CASSYGGLAPTGELFF
J: TRBJ2-5; D: TRBD2; V: TRBV7-9; CDR3: CASRPIAGGGTQYF
J: TRBJ1-2; D: TRBD1; V: TRBV3-1; CDR3: CASSQVDRGGGYTF
J: TRBJ2-2; D: TRBD1; V: TRBV27; CDR3: CASSNPGQANTGELFF
J: TRBJ2-1; D: TRBD2; V: TRBV28; CDR3: CASRTSGSFYNEQFF
J: TRBJ2-2; D: TRBD2; V: TRBV6-5; CDR3: CASSYSIGREKDGELFF
J: TRBJ2-2; D: -; V: TRBV7-9; CDR3: CASSGRGETGELFF
J: TRBJ2-3; D: TRBD2; V: TRBV2; CDR3: CASSGLAVGDTQYF
J: TRBJ2-1; D: TRBD1; V: TRBV18; CDR3: CASSPGQFFNEQFF
J: TRBJ2-7; D: TRBD1; V: TRBV9; CDR3: CASSVGTGGGYEQYF
J: TRBJ1-6; D: -; V: TRBV7-9; CDR3: CASSLTVRSPLHF
J: TRBJ2-5; D: TRBD2; V: TRBV5-1; CDR3: CASSLSGLPTGAETQYF
J: TRBJ1-4; D: -; V: TRBV5-6; CDR3: CASSLGMTNEKLFF
J: TRBJ1-4; D: TRBD1; V: TRBV7-9; CDR3: CASSFGQGDEKLFF
J: TRBJ2-1; D: TRBD2; V: TRBV11-2; CDR3: CASSPLSGRSVNEQFF
J: TRBJ2-3; D: TRBD2; V: TRBV7-8; CDR3: CASSRTSGRLDTQYF
J: TRBJ2-7; D: -; V: TRBV27; CDR3: CASSSAGTSSYEQYF
J: TRBJ2-7; D: -; V: TRBV6-1; CDR3: CASSPPPGETYEQYF
J: TRBJ2-7; D: -; V: TRBV29-1; CDR3: CSVEKGVEQYF
J: TRBJ2-7; D: -; V: TRBV6-1; CDR3: CASSEGRDSPTYEQYF
J: TRBJ2-7; D: -; V: TRBV9; CDR3: CASSTYERALLYEQYF